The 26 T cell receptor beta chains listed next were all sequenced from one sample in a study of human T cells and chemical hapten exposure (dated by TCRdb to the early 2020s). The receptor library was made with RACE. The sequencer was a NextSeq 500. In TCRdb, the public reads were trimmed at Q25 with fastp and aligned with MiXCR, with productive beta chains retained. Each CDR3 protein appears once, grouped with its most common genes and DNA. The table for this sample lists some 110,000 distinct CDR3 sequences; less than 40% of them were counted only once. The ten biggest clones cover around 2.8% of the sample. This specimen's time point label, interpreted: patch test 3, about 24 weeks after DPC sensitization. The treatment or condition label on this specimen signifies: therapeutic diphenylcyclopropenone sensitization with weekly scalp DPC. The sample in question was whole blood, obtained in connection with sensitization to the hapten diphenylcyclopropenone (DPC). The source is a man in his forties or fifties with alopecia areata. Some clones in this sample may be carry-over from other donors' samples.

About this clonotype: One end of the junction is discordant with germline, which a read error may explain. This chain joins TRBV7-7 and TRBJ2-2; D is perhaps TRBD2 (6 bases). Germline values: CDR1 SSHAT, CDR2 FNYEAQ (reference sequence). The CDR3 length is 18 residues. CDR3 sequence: CASSLDVRESGGTGELFF. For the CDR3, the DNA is TGTGCTAGCAGCTTAGATGTACGGGAGAGTGGAGGAACCGGGGAGCTGTTTTTT.

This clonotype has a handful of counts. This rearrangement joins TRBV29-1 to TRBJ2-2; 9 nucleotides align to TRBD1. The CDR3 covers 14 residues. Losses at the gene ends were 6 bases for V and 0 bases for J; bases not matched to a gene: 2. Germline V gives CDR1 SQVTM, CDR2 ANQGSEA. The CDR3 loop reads CSVGQGSNTGELFF. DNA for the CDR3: TGCAGCGTGGGACAGGGTTCGAACACCGGGGAGCTGTTTTTT.

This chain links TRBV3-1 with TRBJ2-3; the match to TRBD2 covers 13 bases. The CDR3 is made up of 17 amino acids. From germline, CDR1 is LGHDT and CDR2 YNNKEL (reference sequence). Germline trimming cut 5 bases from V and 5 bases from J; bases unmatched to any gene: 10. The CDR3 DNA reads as TGTGCCAGCAGCTTGGGGGGGACTAGCGGGAACATAGATACGCAGTATTTT. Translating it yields CASSLGGTSGNIDTQYF.

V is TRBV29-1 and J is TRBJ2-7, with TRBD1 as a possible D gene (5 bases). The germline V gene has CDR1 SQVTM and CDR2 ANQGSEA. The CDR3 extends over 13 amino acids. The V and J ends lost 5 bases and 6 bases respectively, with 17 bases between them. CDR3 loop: CSVKGRFPTEQYF. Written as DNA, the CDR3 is TGCAGCGTTAAGGGGCGTTTCCCTACCGAGCAGTACTTC.

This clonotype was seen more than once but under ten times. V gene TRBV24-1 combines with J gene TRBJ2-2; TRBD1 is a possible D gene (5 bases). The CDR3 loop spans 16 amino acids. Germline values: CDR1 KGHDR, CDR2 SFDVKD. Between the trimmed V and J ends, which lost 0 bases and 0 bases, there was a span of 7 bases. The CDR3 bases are TGTGCCACCAGTGATTTGCAGGGCCCGAACACCGGGGAGCTGTTTTTT. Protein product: CATSDLQGPNTGELFF.

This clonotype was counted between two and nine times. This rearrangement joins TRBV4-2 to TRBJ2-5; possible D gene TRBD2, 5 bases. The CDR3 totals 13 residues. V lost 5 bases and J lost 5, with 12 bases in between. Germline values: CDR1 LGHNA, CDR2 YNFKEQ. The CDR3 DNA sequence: TGTGCCAGCAGCTCCTTCGGGGAGGAGACCCAGTACTTC. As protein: CASSSFGEETQYF.

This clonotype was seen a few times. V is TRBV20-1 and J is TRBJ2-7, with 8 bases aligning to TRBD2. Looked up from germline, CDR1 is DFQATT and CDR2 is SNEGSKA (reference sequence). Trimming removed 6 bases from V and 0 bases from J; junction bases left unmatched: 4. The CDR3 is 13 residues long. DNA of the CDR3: TGCAGTGCCCTTAGCGGGAACTCCTACGAGCAGTACTTC. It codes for CSALSGNSYEQYF.

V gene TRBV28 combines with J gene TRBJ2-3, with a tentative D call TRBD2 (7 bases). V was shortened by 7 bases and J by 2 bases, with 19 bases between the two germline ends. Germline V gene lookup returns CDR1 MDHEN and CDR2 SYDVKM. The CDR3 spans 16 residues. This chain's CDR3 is CASTTIGGGNTDTQYF. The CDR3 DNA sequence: TGTGCCAGCACCACTATAGGGGGGGGGAACACAGATACGCAGTATTTT.

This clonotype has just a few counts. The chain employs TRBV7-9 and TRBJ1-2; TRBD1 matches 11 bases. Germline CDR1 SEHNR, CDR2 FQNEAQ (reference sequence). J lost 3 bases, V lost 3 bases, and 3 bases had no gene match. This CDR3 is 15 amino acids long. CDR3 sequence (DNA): TGTGCCAGCAGCTTTGGGACAGGGGGTGACTATGGCTACACCTTC. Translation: CASSFGTGGDYGYTF.

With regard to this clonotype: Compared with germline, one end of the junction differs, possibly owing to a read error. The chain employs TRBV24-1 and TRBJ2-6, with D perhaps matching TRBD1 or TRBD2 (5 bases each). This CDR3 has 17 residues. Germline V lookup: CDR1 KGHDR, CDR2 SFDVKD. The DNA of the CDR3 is TGTGCCACCAGTGATTTAGGGCAGCCCGACGGGGCCAACATCCTGACTTTC. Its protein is CATSDLGQPDGANILTF.

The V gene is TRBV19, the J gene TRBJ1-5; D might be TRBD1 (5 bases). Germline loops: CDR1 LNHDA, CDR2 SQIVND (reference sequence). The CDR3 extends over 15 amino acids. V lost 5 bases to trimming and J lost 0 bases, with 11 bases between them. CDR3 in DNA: TGTGCCAGTAGTGCCCTCAGGGATAGCAATCAGCCCCAGCATTTT. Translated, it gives CASSALRDSNQPQHF.

DNA for the CDR3: TGTGCCAGCAGCTTAGCCGGGACGGAAACGGATGGCTACACCTTC. It specifies CASSLAGTETDGYTF. The rearrangement links TRBV7-9 to TRBJ1-2; D perhaps matches TRBD1 (5 bases). This CDR3 is built from 15 residues. Germline V gives CDR1 SEHNR, CDR2 FQNEAQ (reference sequence). Between the trimmed V and J ends, which lost 0 bases and 6 bases, there was a span of 14 bases.

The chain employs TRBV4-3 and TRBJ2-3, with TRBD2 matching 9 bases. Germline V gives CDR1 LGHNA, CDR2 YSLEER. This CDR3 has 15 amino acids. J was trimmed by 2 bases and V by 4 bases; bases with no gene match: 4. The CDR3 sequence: CASSLGTSFTDTQYF. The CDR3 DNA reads TGCGCCAGCAGCCTTGGGACTAGCTTCACAGATACGCAGTATTTT.

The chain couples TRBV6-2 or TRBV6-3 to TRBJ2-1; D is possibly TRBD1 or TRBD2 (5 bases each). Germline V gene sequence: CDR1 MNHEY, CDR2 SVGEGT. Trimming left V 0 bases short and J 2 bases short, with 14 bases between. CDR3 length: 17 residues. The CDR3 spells CASSYSMGQGPYNEQFF. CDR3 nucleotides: TGTGCCAGCAGTTACTCGATGGGTCAGGGACCCTACAATGAGCAGTTCTTC.

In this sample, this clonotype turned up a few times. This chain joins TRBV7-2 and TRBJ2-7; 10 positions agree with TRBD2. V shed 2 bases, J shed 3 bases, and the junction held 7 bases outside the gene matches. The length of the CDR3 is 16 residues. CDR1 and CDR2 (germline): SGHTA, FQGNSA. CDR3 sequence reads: CASSLSLAGGLYEQYF. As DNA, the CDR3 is TGTGCCAGCAGCTTATCGTTAGCGGGAGGCCTCTACGAGCAGTACTTC.

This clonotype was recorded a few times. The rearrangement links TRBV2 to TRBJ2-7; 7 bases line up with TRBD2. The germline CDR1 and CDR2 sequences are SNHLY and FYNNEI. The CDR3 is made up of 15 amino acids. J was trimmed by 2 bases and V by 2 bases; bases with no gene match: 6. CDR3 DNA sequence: TGTGCCAGCAGTGAATCTGCGGGAGTGGCCTACGAGCAGTACGTC. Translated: CASSESAGVAYEQYV.

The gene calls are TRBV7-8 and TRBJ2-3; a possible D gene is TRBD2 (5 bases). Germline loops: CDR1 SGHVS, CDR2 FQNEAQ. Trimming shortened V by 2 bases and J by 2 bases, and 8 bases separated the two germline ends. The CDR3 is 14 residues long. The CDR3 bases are TGTGCCAGCAGCTTAAAACTAGACACAGATACGCAGTATTTT. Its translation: CASSLKLDTDTQYF.

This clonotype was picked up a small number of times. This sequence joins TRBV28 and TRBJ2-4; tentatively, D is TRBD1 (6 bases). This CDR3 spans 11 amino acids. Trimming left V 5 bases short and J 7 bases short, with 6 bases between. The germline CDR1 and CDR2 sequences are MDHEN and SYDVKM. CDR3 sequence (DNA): TGTGCCAGCAGTACAGGGAACATTCAGTACTTC. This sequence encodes CASSTGNIQYF.

CDR3 in DNA: TGTGCCAGCAGTGAATCCGGGACAGGCTATGGCTACACCTTC. Its translation: CASSESGTGYGYTF. The rearrangement links TRBV25-1 to TRBJ1-2; 8 bases are a match to TRBD1. With V trimmed by 1 base and J by 4 bases, 2 bases remained unmatched. CDR3 length: 14 amino acids. CDR1 and CDR2 (germline): MGHDK, SYGVNS.

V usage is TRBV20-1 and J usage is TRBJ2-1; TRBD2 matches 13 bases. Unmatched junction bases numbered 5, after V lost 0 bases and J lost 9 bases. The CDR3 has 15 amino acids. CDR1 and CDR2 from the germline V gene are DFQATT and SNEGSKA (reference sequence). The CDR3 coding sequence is TGCAGTGCTAGAGAGGGACTAGCGGGGCTGGGTGAGCAGTTCTTC. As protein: CSAREGLAGLGEQFF.

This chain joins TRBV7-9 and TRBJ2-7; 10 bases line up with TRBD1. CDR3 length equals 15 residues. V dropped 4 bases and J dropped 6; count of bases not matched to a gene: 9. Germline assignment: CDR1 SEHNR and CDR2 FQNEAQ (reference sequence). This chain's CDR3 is CASSSAGTGEVEQYF. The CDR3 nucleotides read TGTGCCAGCAGCTCAGCAGGGACAGGGGAGGTCGAGCAGTACTTC. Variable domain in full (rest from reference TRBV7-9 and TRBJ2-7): DTGVSQNPRHKITKRGQNVTFRCDPISEHNRLYWYRQTLGQGPEFLTYFQNEAQLEKSRLLSDRFSAERPKGSFSTLEIQRTEQGDSAMYLCASSSAGTGEVEQYFGPGTRLTVT.

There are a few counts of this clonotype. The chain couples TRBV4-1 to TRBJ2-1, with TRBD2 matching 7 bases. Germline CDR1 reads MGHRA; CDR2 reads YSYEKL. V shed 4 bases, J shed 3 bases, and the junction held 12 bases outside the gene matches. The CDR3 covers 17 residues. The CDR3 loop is CASSPQGASGNYNEQFF. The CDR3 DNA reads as TGCGCCAGCAGCCCCCAAGGGGCTAGCGGAAACTACAATGAGCAGTTCTTC.

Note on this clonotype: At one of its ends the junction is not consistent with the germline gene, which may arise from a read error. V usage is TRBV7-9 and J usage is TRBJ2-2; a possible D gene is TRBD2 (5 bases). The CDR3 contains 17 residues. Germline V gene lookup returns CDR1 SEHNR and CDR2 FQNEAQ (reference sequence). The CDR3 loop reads CASSLALGDSNTGELFF. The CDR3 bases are TGTGCCAGCAGCCTAGCACTCGGGGATTCGAACACCGGGGAGCTGTTTTTT.

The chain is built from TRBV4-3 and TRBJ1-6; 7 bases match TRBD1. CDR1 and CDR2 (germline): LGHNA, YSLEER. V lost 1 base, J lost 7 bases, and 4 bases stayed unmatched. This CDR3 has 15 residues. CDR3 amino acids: CASSQGQGINSPLHF. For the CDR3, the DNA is TGCGCCAGCAGCCAAGGACAGGGAATAAATTCACCCCTCCACTTT.

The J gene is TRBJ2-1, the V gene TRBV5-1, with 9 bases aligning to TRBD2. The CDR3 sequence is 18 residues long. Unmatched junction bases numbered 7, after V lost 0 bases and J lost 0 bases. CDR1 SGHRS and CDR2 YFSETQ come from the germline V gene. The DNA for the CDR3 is TGCGCCAGCAGCTTGGCAGCGGGAGGAGCGGGCTCCTACAATGAGCAGTTCTTC. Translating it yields CASSLAAGGAGSYNEQFF.

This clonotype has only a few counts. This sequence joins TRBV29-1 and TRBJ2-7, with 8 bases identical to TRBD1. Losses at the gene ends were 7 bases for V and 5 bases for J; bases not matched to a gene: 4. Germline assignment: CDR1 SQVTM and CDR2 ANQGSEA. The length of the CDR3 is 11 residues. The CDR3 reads CSGRTGNEQYF. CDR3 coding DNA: TGCAGCGGCAGGACAGGGAACGAGCAGTACTTC.